This T cell receptor beta chain was sequenced for a study of cytomegalovirus exposure and HLA in healthy donors. Study-level information: Per a later analysis, the 550 to 850 first-cohort and 120 validation repertoires shared one platform. Study findings and constraints: Altogether, about 160 TCR beta chains were recorded as cytomegalovirus-associated. The tendency of first-cohort TCR clusters to co-occur in the 100 to 150 validation repertoires was identified by a subsequent analysis. Cytomegalovirus status was reportedly diagnosed by the classifier with high specificity and sensitivity.

Germline values: CDR1 SNHLY, CDR2 FYNNEI. This CDR3 is built from 16 residues. V gave up 5 bases and J gave up 2 bases; unmatched junction bases: 6. The protocol was immunoSEQ multiplex PCR, while the TCRdb copy is restricted to in-frame clones and leaves out a portion. The sample records 200,000 to 300,000 clones, about 88% being singletons. As concerns this clone: As yet, its antigen is unknown.

The source material was PBMCs. The clonotype comes from a man between 18 and 35 years old in good health and CMV-seropositive. V usage is TRBV2 and J usage is TRBJ2-2; TRBD2 matches 9 bases. This CDR3 reads CASSNSGRGNTGELFF. CDR3 bases: TGTGCCAGCAGTAATAGCGGGAGAGGCAACACCGGGGAGCTGTTTTTT.